Listed here are 2 T cell receptor beta chains from one sample, sequenced in a study of metastatic and nonmetastatic thyroid tumors. TCRdb reanalyzed the PCR reads via MiXCR. Among tens of thousands of clones, 25% to 30% were seen once, and the ten largest hold 9.6%. No treatment of any kind had been given to any patient before thyroid surgery. The sequencing sample was made of blood. All receptors derive from a female donor with papillary thyroid cancer or a benign thyroid nodule (not recorded which). Some clones in this sample may be carry-over from other donors' samples.

This clone came up many times. This chain connects TRBV19 to TRBJ2-7, with TRBD2 matching 8 bases. Germline V gene data show CDR1 as LNHDA and CDR2 as SQIVND (reference sequence). There are 17 residues in the CDR3. Trimming removed 1 base from V and 2 bases from J; junction bases left unmatched: 10. CDR3 loop: CASSIGPGLAGAYEQYF. The CDR3 coding sequence is TGTGCCAGTAGTATAGGCCCTGGACTAGCAGGCGCCTACGAGCAGTACTTC.

This clone was seen ten or more times. One end of the junction varies from germline; a read error may be responsible. Distinct nucleotide sequences in the sample also encode this CDR3. V usage is TRBV5-1 and J usage is TRBJ2-5; D is ambiguous. CDR1 is SGHRS, CDR2 YFSETQ, per germline. The CDR3 length is 13 residues. The CDR3 bases are TGCGCCAACAGCTTGGCACATGGGGAGACCCAGTACTTC. As protein: CANSLAHGETQYF. Together with reference TRBV5-1 and TRBJ2-5, the CDR3 gives the full variable domain: KAGVTQTPRYLIKTRGQQVTLSCSPISGHRSVSWYQQTPGQGLQFLFEYFSETQRNKGNFPGRFSGRQFSNSRSEMNVSTLELGDSALYLCANSLAHGETQYFGPGTRLLVL.